This T cell receptor beta chain was identified during a study of glioma-infiltrating T cells after dendritic cell vaccination. Study-wide context: Patients had newly diagnosed or recurrent glioblastoma and received dendritic cell vaccines.

The germline gives CDR1 SGHNT, CDR2 YENEEA. This CDR3 region has 12 residues. The junction had 0 bases not matched to a gene; V was cut back by 5 bases and J by 5 bases. None of the glioblastoma patients had an isocitrate dehydrogenase mutation. PBMC were collected before vaccination, two weeks after the third vaccination, and at progression. Measured with immunoSEQ multiplex PCR; TCRdb has only the in-frame clones, and not every one. This table holds about 49,000 clones, less than 90% found once. The genes are TRBV11-3 and TRBJ1-2; TRBD1 aligns across 9 bases. Material: blood, obtained before dendritic cell vaccination. The sequence came from a human donor with glioblastoma. CDR3 DNA sequence: TGTGCCAGCAGCGGACAGGGGTATGGCTACACCTTC. Protein: CASSGQGYGYTF.